This T cell receptor beta chain was sequenced in a study of response to subunit inactivated influenza vaccine. TCRdb called the RT-PCR reads again in MiXCR, with one record for every CDR3 protein. The sample shows about 190,000 distinct CDR3 sequences, around 15% of them seen only once. V gave up 0 bases and J gave up 5 bases, with 8 bases separating them. The CDR3 length is 13 residues. Germline CDR1 reads SGHRS; CDR2 reads YFSETQ. Study-level findings and limits: The authors put forward the suggestion that each seasonal influenza vaccination may bring in only a limited number of new T cells.

Regarding this clonotype: The antigen is unknown.

The sequencing used CD8+ T cells sorted from PBMCs, collected roughly 5 days after vaccination. The chain uses TRBV5-1 and TRBJ2-5; D unresolved. The TCR comes from a man aged 50 or older who received an inactivated influenza vaccine. The CDR3 DNA reads TGCGCCAGCAGCTTGGCGGCGGCCGAGACCCAGTACTTC. Amino acids: CASSLAAAETQYF.